The 25 T cell receptor beta chains presented below share a single source sample, sequenced in a study of T cells in Graves' hyperthyroidism and ophthalmopathy. RNA transcripts were the template for amplifying TCR beta CDR3 regions. First-round RT-PCR with HTBI primers amplified the TCR CDR3 region. TCRdb used MiXCR to reprocess the multiplex PCR reads, holding one entry per CDR3 protein. The sample carries hundreds of thousands of distinct CDR3 sequences, more than 20% recorded once. The sequencing sample was made of blood. These receptors were obtained from a man aged 25-45 years with Graves' ophthalmopathy.

The V call is TRBV28, the J call TRBJ2-7; 15 positions agree with TRBD2. V lost 5 bases to trimming and J lost 0 bases; unmatched junction nucleotides: 5. Germline V gene lookup returns CDR1 MDHEN and CDR2 SYDVKM. The CDR3 runs 17 residues. CDR3 coding DNA: TGTGCCAGCAGTCCAGGACTAGCGGGAGGGAGCTCCTACGAGCAGTACTTC. It is translated as CASSPGLAGGSSYEQYF.

This clonotype was seen repeatedly, ten times or more. The CDR3 bases are TGTGCCAGCAGCCCCCGGACAGGGACAACGACAGATACGCAGTATTTT. It yields the protein CASSPRTGTTTDTQYF. The gene calls are TRBV11-2 and TRBJ2-3; TRBD1 agrees at 8 bases. The CDR3 totals 16 residues. V trimming: 5 bases; J trimming: 3 bases; junction bases outside the gene matches: 10. In germline, CDR1 is SGHAT, CDR2 FQNNGV.

The chain's CDR3 is CSAREPYEQYF. The CDR3 DNA follows: TGCAGTGCACGGGAGCCCTACGAGCAGTACTTC. The chain recombines TRBV20-1 with TRBJ2-7; TRBD2 is a possible D gene (6 bases). Trimming took off 6 bases at V and 2 bases at J, with 8 bases between the two ends. This CDR3 is 11 amino acids long. The V gene's germline CDR1 is DFQATT and CDR2 SNEGSKA (reference sequence).

Many counts were recorded for this clonotype. This sequence joins TRBV11-2 and TRBJ1-1; perhaps TRBD1 as D (5 bases). CDR1 SGHAT and CDR2 FQNNGV come from the germline V gene. V was clipped by 6 bases and J by 5 bases, with 16 bases between them. The CDR3 is made up of 14 amino acids. The CDR3 nucleotides are TGTGCCAGCAGTCAGGGTATTTTTAGGACTGAAGCTTTCTTT. This codes for CASSQGIFRTEAFF.

The chain carries TRBV2 and TRBJ2-5; D is unclear. CDR1 SNHLY and CDR2 FYNNEI come from the germline V gene. The CDR3 contains 15 residues. Trimming removed 3 bases at V and 0 bases at J, with 11 bases between. In DNA, the CDR3 is TGTGCCAGCAGTGACGGCGAGCCAAACCAAGAGACCCAGTACTTC. This gives the protein CASSDGEPNQETQYF.

The chain carries TRBV28 and TRBJ2-1; the match to TRBD2 covers 12 bases. With V trimmed by 6 bases and J by 4 bases, 13 bases remained unmatched. This CDR3 contains 18 residues. Germline V gene lookup returns CDR1 MDHEN and CDR2 SYDVKM. CDR3 DNA: TGTGCCAGCAGACTAATCCCATGGACTAGCGGGGAATACAATGAGCAGTTCTTC. Protein: CASRLIPWTSGEYNEQFF. The full variable domain, rest sourced from reference TRBV28 and TRBJ2-1, is DVKVTQSSRYLVKRTGEKVFLECVQDMDHENMFWYRQDPGLGLRLIYFSYDVKMKEKGDIPEGYSVSREKKERFSLILESASTNQTSMYLCASRLIPWTSGEYNEQFFGPGTRLTVL.

Only a few counts were recorded for this clonotype. The V call is TRBV7-3, the J call TRBJ2-1; D remains ambiguous. CDR3 length equals 12 residues. V lost 1 base, J lost 8 bases, and 6 bases lay in between. Germline CDR1 SGHTA, CDR2 FQGTGA. The CDR3 sequence is CASSLKDDEQFF. The CDR3 DNA reads as TGTGCCAGCAGCTTAAAGGACGATGAGCAGTTCTTC.

This rearrangement joins TRBV5-1 to TRBJ2-1; no clear D gene. The CDR3 loop spans 14 amino acids. Deletions cut 0 bases from V and 5 bases from J, with 9 bases between. Germline CDR1 and CDR2: SGHRS and YFSETQ. DNA for the CDR3: TGCGCCAGCAGCTTGGTTGGCCAGGACAATGAGCAGTTCTTC. This gives the protein CASSLVGQDNEQFF.

This chain connects TRBV9 to TRBJ1-1; 11 positions agree with TRBD1. The CDR3 spans 17 residues. The V and J ends lost 0 bases and 5 bases, in that order; junction bases with no gene match: 9. Germline values: CDR1 SGDLS, CDR2 YYNGEE. The CDR3 here is CASSVVGTGTGGTEAFF. The CDR3 DNA reads as TGTGCCAGCAGCGTAGTGGGGACCGGGACAGGGGGGACTGAAGCTTTCTTT.

This clonotype has a handful of counts. The rearrangement links TRBV2 to TRBJ2-3, with 14 bases matching TRBD2. The CDR3 length is 16 residues. CDR1 SNHLY and CDR2 FYNNEI come from the germline V gene. After removal of 6 bases from V and 6 bases from J, the junction contained 8 bases not matched to a gene. For the CDR3, the DNA is TGTGCCAGCAGATCAACGGGACTAGCGGGAGTGGATACGCAGTATTTT. Protein product: CASRSTGLAGVDTQYF.

The chain joins TRBV6-1 to TRBJ2-2; D gene ambiguous. V was clipped by 5 bases and J by 0 bases, with 13 bases between them. This CDR3 has 16 amino acids. CDR1 and CDR2 (germline): MNHNS, SASEGT. The CDR3 nucleotides are TGTGCCAGCAGTCGTATAGGCCCCGCGAACACCGGGGAGCTGTTTTTT. Protein sequence: CASSRIGPANTGELFF.

The gene calls are TRBV4-1 and TRBJ1-2; 7 nucleotides align to TRBD1. CDR3 length equals 17 residues. V dropped 0 bases and J dropped 0; count of bases not matched to a gene: 7. Germline CDR1 is MGHRA and CDR2 is YSYEKL. The CDR3 loop reads CASSQDSLGTANYGYTF. CDR3 DNA: TGCGCCAGCAGCCAAGATAGTCTTGGGACAGCTAACTATGGCTACACCTTC.

The chain has TRBV11-2 and TRBJ2-3, with TRBD2 identical over 10 bases. Germline V gene lookup returns CDR1 SGHAT and CDR2 FQNNGV. This CDR3 comprises 16 residues. With V trimmed by 6 bases and J by 2 bases, 8 bases remained unmatched. The CDR3 coding sequence is TGTGCCAGCAGACTTCTAGCGGGAGCTTTCACAGATACGCAGTATTTT. It encodes CASRLLAGAFTDTQYF.

This clonotype was observed at least ten times. This chain joins TRBV11-3 and TRBJ2-7; 7 bases are shared with TRBD1. In germline, CDR1 is SGHNT, CDR2 YENEEA. J lost 7 bases, V lost 5 bases, and 11 bases had no gene match. The CDR3 totals 14 residues. The chain's CDR3 is CASSLDRVNGEQYF. Written as DNA, the CDR3 is TGTGCCAGCAGCCTCGACAGGGTAAATGGTGAGCAGTACTTC.

The V gene is TRBV6-6, the J gene TRBJ2-1; unclear D gene. CDR3 length: 14 amino acids. The V gene lost 0 bases and the J gene lost 2 bases, with 5 bases spanning the gap. Germline CDR1 reads MNHNY; CDR2 reads SVGAGI (reference sequence). The CDR3 region has the DNA TGTGCCAGCAGTTACTCGGCCCCCTACAATGAGCAGTTCTTC. Residues: CASSYSAPYNEQFF.

This clonotype was recorded many times. V is TRBV3-1 and J is TRBJ2-1, with 10 bases lining up with TRBD1. The CDR3 spans 16 residues. V trimming: 8 bases; J trimming: 9 bases; junction bases outside the gene matches: 16. Germline CDR1 LGHDT, CDR2 YNNKEL (reference sequence). In DNA form, the CDR3 reads TGTGCCAGCCGAAAAAGAGCGGGACAGGGGTTGAGTGAGCAGTTCTTC. Amino acids: CASRKRAGQGLSEQFF.

This clonotype was observed a few times. The J gene is TRBJ1-3, the V gene TRBV28; a weak D match, TRBD1 (5 bases). CDR1 and CDR2 (germline): MDHEN, SYDVKM. V lost 7 bases, J lost 0 bases, and 10 bases lay in between. This CDR3 has 14 amino acids. CDR3: CASTTGSSGNTIYF. In DNA form, the CDR3 reads TGTGCCAGCACCACAGGAAGCTCTGGAAACACCATATATTTT.

The chain links TRBV5-1 to TRBJ2-3; D unclear. The CDR3 has 16 amino acids. Germline V gene sequence: CDR1 SGHRS, CDR2 YFSETQ. The germline V and J ends were trimmed by 0 bases and 4 bases, with 15 bases remaining between them. The chain's CDR3 is CASSLADVSGADTQYF. The DNA of the CDR3 is TGCGCCAGCAGCTTGGCCGACGTGAGTGGGGCAGATACGCAGTATTTT.

The chain couples TRBV20-1 to TRBJ2-7; D call uncertain. Germline CDR1 and CDR2: DFQATT and SNEGSKA (reference sequence). V shed 3 bases and J shed 0 bases, with 18 bases lying between them. The CDR3 runs 16 residues. CDR3 DNA: TGCAGTGCTAGGAACCCGCTGGCGGTGATCTCCTACGAGCAGTACTTC. Translation: CSARNPLAVISYEQYF.

This sequence joins TRBV10-3 and TRBJ2-7; 7 bases are shared with TRBD1. The germline gives CDR1 ENHRY, CDR2 SYGVKD. The CDR3 runs to 12 residues. J was trimmed by 4 bases and V by 6 bases; bases with no gene match: 3. The CDR3 loop reads CAIRGDSYEQYF. The CDR3 nucleotides read TGTGCCATCAGGGGGGACAGTTACGAGCAGTACTTC.

A few counts support this clonotype. V is TRBV11-3 and J is TRBJ2-4; possibly TRBD1 for D (5 bases). The length of the CDR3 is 20 residues. The germline V and J ends were trimmed by 2 bases and 1 base, with 24 bases remaining between them. Germline V gene data show CDR1 as SGHNT and CDR2 as YENEEA. Written as DNA, the CDR3 is TGTGCCAGCAGCTTAAATCCAGGGCGACTCCCCCGCACGGCCAAAAACATTCAGTACTTC. Its translation: CASSLNPGRLPRTAKNIQYF. Full variable domain (remainder filled in from reference TRBV11-3 and TRBJ2-4): EAGVVQSPRYKIIEKKQPVAFWCNPISGHNTLYWYLQNLGQGPELLIRYENEEAVDDSQLPKDRFSAERLKGVDSTLKIQPAELGDSAVYLCASSLNPGRLPRTAKNIQYFGAGTRLSVL.

There are a few counts of this clonotype. This chain uses TRBV29-1 with TRBJ2-7, with 11 nucleotides matching TRBD2. Germline assignment: CDR1 SQVTM and CDR2 ANQGSEA. CDR3 size: 13 residues. V was clipped by 6 bases and J by 3 bases; unmatched bases: 4. Written as DNA, the CDR3 is TGCAGCGTAACTAGCGGGAGCGACTACGAGCAGTACTTC. Encoded protein: CSVTSGSDYEQYF.

This clonotype was recorded at least ten times. The chain is built from TRBV7-8 and TRBJ2-7; 9 nucleotides match TRBD2. Germline V gives CDR1 SGHVS, CDR2 FQNEAQ. The CDR3 consists of 16 residues. Trimming cost V 5 bases and J 0 bases; bases outside gene matches: 8. The CDR3 bases are TGTGCCAGCAGCCCCGTCGCGGGAGGGAGCTCCTACGAGCAGTACTTC. Its translation is CASSPVAGGSSYEQYF.

This sequence joins TRBV27 and TRBJ2-3; unclear D gene. This CDR3 spans 13 amino acids. Germline CDR1 MNHEY, CDR2 SMNVEV (reference sequence). The germline V and J ends were trimmed by 4 bases and 7 bases, with 12 bases remaining between them. The CDR3 protein is CASSSRPAYTQYF. As DNA, the CDR3 is TGTGCCAGCAGTTCCAGGCCCGCTTATACGCAGTATTTT.

The rearrangement uses TRBV6-1 and TRBJ2-5; 8 bases agree with TRBD2. Germline V gene lookup returns CDR1 MNHNS and CDR2 SASEGT. The CDR3 spans 16 residues. Trimming at V came to 5 bases and at J to 2 bases, leaving 10 bases not matched to a gene. The CDR3 DNA sequence: TGTGCCAGCAGTCCCCAAGCGGGAGCCGTACAAGAGACCCAGTACTTC. It codes for CASSPQAGAVQETQYF.